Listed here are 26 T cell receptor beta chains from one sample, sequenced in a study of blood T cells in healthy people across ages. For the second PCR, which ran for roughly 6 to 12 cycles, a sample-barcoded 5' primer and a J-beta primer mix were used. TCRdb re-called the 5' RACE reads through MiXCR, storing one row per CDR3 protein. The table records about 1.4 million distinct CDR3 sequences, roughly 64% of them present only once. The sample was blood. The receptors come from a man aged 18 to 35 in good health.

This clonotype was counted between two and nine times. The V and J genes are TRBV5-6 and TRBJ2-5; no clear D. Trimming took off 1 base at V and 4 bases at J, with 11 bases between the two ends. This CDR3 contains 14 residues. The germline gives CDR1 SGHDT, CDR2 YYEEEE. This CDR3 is CASSLSSSGETQYF. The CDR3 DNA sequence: TGTGCCAGCAGCTTGAGCTCCTCGGGAGAGACCCAGTACTTC.

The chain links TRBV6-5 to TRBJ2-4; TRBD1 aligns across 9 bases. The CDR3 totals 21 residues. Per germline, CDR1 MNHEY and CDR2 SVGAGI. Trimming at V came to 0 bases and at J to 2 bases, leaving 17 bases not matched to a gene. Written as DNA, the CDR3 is TGTGCCAGCAGTTACTCGATTTACGACCCGGACAGGGGCACTCCCAAAAACATTCAGTACTTC. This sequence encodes CASSYSIYDPDRGTPKNIQYF.

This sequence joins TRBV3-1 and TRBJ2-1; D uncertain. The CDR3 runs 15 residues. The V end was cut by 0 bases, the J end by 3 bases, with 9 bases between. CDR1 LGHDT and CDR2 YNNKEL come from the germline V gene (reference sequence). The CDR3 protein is CASSQDSVHYNEQFF. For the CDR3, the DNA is TGTGCCAGCAGCCAAGACTCGGTCCACTACAATGAGCAGTTCTTC.

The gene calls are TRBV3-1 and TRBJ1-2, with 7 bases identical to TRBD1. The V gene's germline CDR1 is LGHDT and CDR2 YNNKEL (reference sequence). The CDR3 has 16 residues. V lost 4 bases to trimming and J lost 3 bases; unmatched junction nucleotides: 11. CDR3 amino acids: CASSPSPGTAYYGYTF. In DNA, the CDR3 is TGTGCCAGCAGCCCATCCCCCGGGACAGCCTACTATGGCTACACCTTC.

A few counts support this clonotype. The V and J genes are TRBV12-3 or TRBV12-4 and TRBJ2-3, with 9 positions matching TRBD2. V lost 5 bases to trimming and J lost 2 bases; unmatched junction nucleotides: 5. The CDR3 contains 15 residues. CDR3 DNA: TGTGCCAGCAGTACGACTAGCGGAGTCACAGATACGCAGTATTTT. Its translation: CASSTTSGVTDTQYF.

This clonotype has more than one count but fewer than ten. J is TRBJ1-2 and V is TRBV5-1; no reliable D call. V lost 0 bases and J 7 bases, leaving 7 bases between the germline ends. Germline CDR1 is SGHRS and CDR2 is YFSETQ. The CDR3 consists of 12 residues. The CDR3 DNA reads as TGCGCCAGCAGCTTGGAGGCCAGTGGCTACACCTTC. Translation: CASSLEASGYTF.

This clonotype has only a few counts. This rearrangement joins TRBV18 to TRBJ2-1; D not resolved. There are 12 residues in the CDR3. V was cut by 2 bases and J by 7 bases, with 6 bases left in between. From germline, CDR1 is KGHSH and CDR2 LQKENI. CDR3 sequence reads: CASSPNGNEQFF. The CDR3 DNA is TGTGCCAGCTCACCAAACGGGAATGAGCAGTTCTTC.

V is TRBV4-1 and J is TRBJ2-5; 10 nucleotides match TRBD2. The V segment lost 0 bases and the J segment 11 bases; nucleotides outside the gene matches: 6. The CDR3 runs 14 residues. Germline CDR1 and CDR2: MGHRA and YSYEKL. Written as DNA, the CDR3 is TGCGCCAGCAGCCAAGATAGTCTAGCGGGGGAGCAGTACTTC. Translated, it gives CASSQDSLAGEQYF.

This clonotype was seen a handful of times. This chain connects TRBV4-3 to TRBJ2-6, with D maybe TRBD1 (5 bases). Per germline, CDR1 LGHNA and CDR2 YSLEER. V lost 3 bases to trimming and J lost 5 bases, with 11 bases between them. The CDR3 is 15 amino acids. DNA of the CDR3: TGCGCCAGCAGCCAGGTGGACATGAGGGCCAACGTCCTGACTTTC. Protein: CASSQVDMRANVLTF.

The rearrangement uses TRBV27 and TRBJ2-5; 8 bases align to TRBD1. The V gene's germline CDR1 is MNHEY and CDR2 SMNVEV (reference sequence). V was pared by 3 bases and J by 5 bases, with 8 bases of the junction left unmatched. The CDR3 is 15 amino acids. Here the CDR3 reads CASSFSGGGRETQYF. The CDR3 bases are TGTGCCAGCAGTTTCTCAGGGGGCGGGCGGGAGACCCAGTACTTC.

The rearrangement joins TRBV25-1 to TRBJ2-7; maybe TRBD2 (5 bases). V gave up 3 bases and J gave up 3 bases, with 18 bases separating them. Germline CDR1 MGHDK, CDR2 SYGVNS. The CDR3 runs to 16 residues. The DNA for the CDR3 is TGTGCCAGCAGTGACACTACTGAACTAGGGAACTACGAGCAGTACTTC. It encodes CASSDTTELGNYEQYF.

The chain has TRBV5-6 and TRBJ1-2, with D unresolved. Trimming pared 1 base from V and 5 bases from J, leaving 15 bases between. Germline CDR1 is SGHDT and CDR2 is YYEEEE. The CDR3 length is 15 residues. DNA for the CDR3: TGTGCCAGCAGCTTGTCTCCGAGGGATTGGTATGGCTACACCTTC. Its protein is CASSLSPRDWYGYTF.

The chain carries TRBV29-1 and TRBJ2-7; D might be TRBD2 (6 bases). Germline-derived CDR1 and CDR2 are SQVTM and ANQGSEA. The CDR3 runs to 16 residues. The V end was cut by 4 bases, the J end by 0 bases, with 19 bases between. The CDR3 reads CSVVSLGTPYSYEQYF. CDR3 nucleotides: TGCAGCGTTGTTTCTCTCGGGACTCCTTACTCCTACGAGCAGTACTTC.

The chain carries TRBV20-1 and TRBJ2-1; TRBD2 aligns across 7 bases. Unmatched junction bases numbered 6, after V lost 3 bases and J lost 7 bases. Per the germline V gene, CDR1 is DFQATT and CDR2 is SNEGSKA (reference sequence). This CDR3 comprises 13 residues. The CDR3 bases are TGCAGTGCTAGTCGGGGGGTGTTGAATGAGCAGTTCTTC. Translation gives CSASRGVLNEQFF.

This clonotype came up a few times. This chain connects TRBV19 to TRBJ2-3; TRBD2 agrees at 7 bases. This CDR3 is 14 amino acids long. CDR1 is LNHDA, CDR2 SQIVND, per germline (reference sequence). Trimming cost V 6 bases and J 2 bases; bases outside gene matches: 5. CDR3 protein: CASSSSGNTDTQYF. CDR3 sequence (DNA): TGTGCCAGTAGCTCAAGCGGGAACACAGATACGCAGTATTTT.

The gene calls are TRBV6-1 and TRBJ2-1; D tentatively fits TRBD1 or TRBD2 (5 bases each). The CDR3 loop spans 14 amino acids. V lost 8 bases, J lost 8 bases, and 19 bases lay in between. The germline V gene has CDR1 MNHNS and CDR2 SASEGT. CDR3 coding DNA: TGTGCCAGCCGGACCGGGACGGGTCGAGATGAGCAGTTCTTC. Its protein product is CASRTGTGRDEQFF.

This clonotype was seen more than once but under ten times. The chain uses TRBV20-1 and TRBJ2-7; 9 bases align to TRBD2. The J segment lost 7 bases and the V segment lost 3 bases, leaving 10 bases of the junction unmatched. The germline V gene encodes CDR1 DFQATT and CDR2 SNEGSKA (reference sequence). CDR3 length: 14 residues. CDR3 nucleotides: TGCAGTGCTAGTTCGCGGGGGGGCCCGCGGGAGCAGTACTTC. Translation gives CSASSRGGPREQYF.

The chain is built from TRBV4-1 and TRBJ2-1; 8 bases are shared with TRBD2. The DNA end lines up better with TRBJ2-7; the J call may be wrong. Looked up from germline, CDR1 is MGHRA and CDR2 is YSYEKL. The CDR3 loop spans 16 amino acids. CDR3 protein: CASSPTSGIPYNEQYF. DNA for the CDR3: TGCGCCAGCAGCCCTACTAGCGGTATCCCCTACAATGAGCAGTACTTC.

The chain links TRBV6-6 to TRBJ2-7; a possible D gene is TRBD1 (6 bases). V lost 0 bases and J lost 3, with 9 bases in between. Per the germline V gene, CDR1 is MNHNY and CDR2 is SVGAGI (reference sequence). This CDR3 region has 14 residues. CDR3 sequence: CASSYSFRGYEQYF. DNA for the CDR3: TGTGCCAGCAGTTACTCGTTCAGGGGCTACGAGCAGTACTTC.

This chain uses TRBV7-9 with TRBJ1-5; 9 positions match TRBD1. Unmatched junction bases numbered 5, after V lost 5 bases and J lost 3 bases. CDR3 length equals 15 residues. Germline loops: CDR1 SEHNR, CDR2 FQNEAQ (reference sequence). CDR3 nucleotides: TGTGCCAGCAGCCCGGGACAGGGTCACAATCAGCCCCAGCATTTT. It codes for CASSPGQGHNQPQHF.

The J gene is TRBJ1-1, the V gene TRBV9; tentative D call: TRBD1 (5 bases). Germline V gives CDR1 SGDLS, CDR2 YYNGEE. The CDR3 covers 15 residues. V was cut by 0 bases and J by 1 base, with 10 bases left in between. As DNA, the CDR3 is TGTGCCAGCAGCGTAGGTGACAGTTCGAACACTGAAGCTTTCTTT. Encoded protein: CASSVGDSSNTEAFF.

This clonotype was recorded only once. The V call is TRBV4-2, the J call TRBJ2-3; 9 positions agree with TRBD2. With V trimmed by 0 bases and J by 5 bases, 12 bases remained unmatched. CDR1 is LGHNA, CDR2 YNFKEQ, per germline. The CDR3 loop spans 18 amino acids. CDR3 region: CASSQDGGGGAGGDTQYF. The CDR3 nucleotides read TGTGCCAGCAGCCAAGATGGTGGCGGGGGGGCCGGGGGAGATACGCAGTATTTT.

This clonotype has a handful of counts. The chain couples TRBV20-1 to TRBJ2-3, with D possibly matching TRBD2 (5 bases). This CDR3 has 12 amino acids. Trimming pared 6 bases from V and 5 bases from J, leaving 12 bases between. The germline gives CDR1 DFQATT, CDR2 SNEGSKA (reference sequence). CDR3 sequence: CSATVGEDTQYF. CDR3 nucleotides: TGCAGTGCCACAGTCGGGGAAGATACGCAGTATTTT.

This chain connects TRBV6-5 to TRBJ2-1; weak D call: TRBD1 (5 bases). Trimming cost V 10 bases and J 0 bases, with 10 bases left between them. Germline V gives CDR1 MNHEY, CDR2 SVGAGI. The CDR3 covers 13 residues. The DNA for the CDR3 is TGTGCCACCCGACAGACCTCCTACAATGAGCAGTTCTTC. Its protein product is CATRQTSYNEQFF.

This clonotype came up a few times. In DNA, the CDR3 is TGCGCCAGCAGCTTGGGCAGGGCCCTTTCGGCCAAAAACATTCAGTACTTC. Its translation is CASSLGRALSAKNIQYF. The V and J genes are TRBV5-1 and TRBJ2-4, with D possibly TRBD1 on 5 matching bases. Trimming removed 0 bases at V and 1 base at J, with 14 bases between. The CDR3 length is 17 residues. Germline-derived CDR1 and CDR2 are SGHRS and YFSETQ.

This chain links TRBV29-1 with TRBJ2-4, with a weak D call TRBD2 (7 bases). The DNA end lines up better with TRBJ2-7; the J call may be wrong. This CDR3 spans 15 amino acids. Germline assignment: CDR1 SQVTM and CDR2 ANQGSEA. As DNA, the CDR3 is TGCAGCGTTGAAGATGAGGGAGGGGGGGGCTACGAGCAGTACTTC. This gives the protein CSVEDEGGGGYEQYF.